Described below is a single TCR beta chain sequence and its context. What it binds is not known. The CDR3 sequence is 13 residues long. V was clipped by 1 base and J by 4 bases, with 7 bases between them. Germline V gene sequence: CDR1 ENHRY, CDR2 SYGVKD. The sample belongs to a study of T-cell reconstitution after alpha-beta-depleted transplantation in children. Broader study findings: T-cell numbers and diversity, one year after transplant, stemmed largely from T cells that were newly produced. In some patients, recipient T cells and intrathymic progenitors surviving conditioning explained high day-60 diversity. Expanded clones from the graft, numbering several hundred, reportedly supplied alpha-beta T cells about two months after transplant.

Preparing the TCRbeta library involved the use of unique molecular identifiers. TCRdb ran MiXCR on the PCR reads and lists one entry per CDR3 protein. The top ten hold 0.79% of the sample, which has 550,000 to 800,000 distinct CDR3 sequences, about an eighth seen once. This TCR was sampled from a girl aged 2 to 9 with congenital amegakaryocytic thrombocytopenia, due to receive a stem cell transplant. The specimen was PBMCs, collected before TCRalphabeta/CD19-depleted stem cell transplant. The rearrangement links TRBV10-3 to TRBJ1-1; the D gene is possibly TRBD1 (5 bases). The CDR3 spells CAISELQGTEAFF. In DNA, the CDR3 is TGTGCCATCAGTGAGTTGCAGGGCACTGAAGCTTTCTTT.